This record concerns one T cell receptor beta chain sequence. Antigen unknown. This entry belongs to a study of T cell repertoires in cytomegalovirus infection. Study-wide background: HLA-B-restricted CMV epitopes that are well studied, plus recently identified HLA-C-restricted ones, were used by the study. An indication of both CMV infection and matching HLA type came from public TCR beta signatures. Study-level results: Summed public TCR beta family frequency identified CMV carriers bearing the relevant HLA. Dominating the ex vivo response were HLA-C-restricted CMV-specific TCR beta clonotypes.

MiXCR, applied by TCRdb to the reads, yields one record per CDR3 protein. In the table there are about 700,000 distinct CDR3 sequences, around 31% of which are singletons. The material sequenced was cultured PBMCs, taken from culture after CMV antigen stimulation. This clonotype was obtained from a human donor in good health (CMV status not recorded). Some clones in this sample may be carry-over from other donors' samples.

The CDR3 sequence is CASSLFLAGTTGELFF. CDR3 DNA: TGTGCCAGCAGCTTATTCCTAGCGGGGACCACCGGGGAGCTGTTTTTT. The chain combines TRBV7-6 with TRBJ2-2; TRBD2 matches at 9 bases. V dropped 2 bases and J dropped 4; count of bases not matched to a gene: 5. Germline V gene lookup returns CDR1 SGHVS and CDR2 FNYEAQ. The CDR3 is 16 amino acids.